The clone carrying this T cell receptor (beta chain) was recorded a few times. This sample stems from a study of early T cells in non-severe SARS-CoV-2 infection. Using its own MiXCR run on the 5' RACE reads, TCRdb lists one record per CDR3 protein. The data contain approximately 80,000 distinct CDR3 sequences, around 12% of them singletons. The V gene's germline CDR1 is MDHEN and CDR2 SYDVKM. V gave up 4 bases and J gave up 5 bases, with 12 bases separating them. This CDR3 spans 13 amino acids. V and J are TRBV28 and TRBJ2-7; D is tentatively TRBD1 or TRBD2 (5 bases each). This sequence originates from an adult who was a healthcare worker with PCR-confirmed SARS-CoV-2 infection or an uninfected control (not recorded which). Source material: whole blood. CDR3 sequence: CASSSRGLDEQYF. The DNA for the CDR3 is TGTGCCAGCAGTTCCCGGGGCCTCGACGAGCAGTACTTC.